This T cell receptor beta chain was identified during a study of T-cell memory formation after mild COVID-19. TCRdb called the 5' RACE reads again in MiXCR, with one record for every CDR3 protein. The sample shows under 70,000 distinct CDR3 sequences, about a tenth of them seen only once. This clonotype has only a few counts. Its antigen is unidentified. Whole-study findings and limits: Day 15 to 85 contractors were CD4/CD8 balanced; later expanders leaned CD4+. Mainly in CM and EM were contracting CD4+ clones; CD8+ were in EMRA.

This TCR came from a man between 18 and 35 years old who had mild COVID-19 (a few samples of this study predate the infection). Cell type and time point are not known. Sequencing input: PBMCs or a T cell subset sorted from them (not recorded which).

In nucleotides, the CDR3 is TGTGCCATCAAACAGGGGAGCACAGATACGCAGTATTTT. It translates to CAIKQGSTDTQYF. The rearrangement links TRBV10-3 to TRBJ2-3; 7 nucleotides align to TRBD1. CDR1 and CDR2 from the germline V gene are ENHRY and SYGVKD. CDR3 size: 13 residues. The V segment lost 7 bases and the J segment 0 bases; nucleotides outside the gene matches: 1.